This paragraph covers one T cell receptor beta chain sequence. Specified treatment: roughly 20 received Ad26.COV2.S at low or high dose, single or two shots; roughly five received placebo; per-sample allocation not given. The samples were gathered on day 63 after the first injection of vaccine or placebo. An adult aged 18-55 years in Boston served as the donor. The data were produced by immunoSEQ multiplex PCR, yet TCRdb's version contains in-frame clones alone and is incomplete. In the table there are about 280,000 clones, around 87% of which are singletons. This record comes from a study of Ad26.COV2.S vaccination and SARS-CoV-2 variants. The source material was peripheral blood, sampled in a trial of Ad26.COV2.S vaccine versus placebo. The sequence was obtained from a person aged 18 to 59 who received the Ad26.COV2.S COVID-19 vaccine or a placebo.

The CDR3 bases are TGTGCCAGCAGCTTAGGGACTAGCGTAGTTAGCACAGATACGCAGTATTTT. Its translation is CASSLGTSVVSTDTQYF. V gene TRBV7-9 combines with J gene TRBJ2-3; TRBD2 aligns across 9 bases. V trimming: 1 base; J trimming: 0 bases; junction bases outside the gene matches: 5. The CDR3 runs to 17 residues. Looked up from germline, CDR1 is SEHNR and CDR2 is FQNEAQ (reference sequence).